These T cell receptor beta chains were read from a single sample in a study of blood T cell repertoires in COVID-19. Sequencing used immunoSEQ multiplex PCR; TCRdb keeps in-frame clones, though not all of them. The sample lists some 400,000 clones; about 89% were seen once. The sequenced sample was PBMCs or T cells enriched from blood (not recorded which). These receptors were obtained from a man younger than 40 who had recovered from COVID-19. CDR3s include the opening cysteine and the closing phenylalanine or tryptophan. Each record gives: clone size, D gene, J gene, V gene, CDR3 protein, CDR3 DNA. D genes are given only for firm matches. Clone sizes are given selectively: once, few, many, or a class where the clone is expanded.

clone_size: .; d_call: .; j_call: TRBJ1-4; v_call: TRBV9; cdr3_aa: CASSPVMTLEKLFF; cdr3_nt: TGTGCCAGCAGCCCGGTCATGACACTCGAAAAACTGTTTTTT
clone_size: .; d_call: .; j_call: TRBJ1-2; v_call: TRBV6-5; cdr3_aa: CASSYSFQGLYGYTF; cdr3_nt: TGTGCCAGCAGTTACTCTTTCCAGGGACTATATGGCTACACCTTC
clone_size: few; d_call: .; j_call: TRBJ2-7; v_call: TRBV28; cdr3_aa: CASSWEPRERAYEQYF; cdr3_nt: TGTGCCAGCAGTTGGGAACCTCGGGAGAGGGCCTACGAGCAGTACTTC
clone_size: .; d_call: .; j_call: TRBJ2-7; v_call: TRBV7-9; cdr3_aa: CASSLRTFPYEQYF; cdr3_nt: TGTGCCAGCAGCCTAAGGACTTTCCCCTACGAGCAGTACTTC
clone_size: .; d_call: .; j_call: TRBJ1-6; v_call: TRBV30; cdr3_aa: CACSSGPYNSPLHF; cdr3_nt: TGTGCCTGCTCCTCGGGTCCTTATAATTCACCCCTCCACTTT
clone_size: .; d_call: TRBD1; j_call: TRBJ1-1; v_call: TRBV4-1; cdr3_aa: CASSQGQGAEAFF; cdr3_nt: TGCGCCAGCAGCCAAGGTCAGGGGGCCGAAGCTTTCTTT
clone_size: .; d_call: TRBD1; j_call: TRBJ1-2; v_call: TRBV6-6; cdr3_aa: CASSQEQGSYGYTF; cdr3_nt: TGTGCCAGCAGCCAAGAACAGGGGAGCTATGGCTACACCTTC
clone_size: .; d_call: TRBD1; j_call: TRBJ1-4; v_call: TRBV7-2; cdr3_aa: CASTYLQGVGEKLFF; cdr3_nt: TGTGCCAGCACCTATTTACAGGGGGTTGGAGAAAAACTGTTTTTT
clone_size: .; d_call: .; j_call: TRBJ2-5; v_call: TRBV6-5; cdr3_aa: CASSYGLGRGEETQYF; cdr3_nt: TGTGCCAGCAGCTACGGACTCGGCCGTGGGGAAGAGACCCAGTACTTC
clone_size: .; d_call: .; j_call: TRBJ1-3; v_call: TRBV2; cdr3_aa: CASSTGPGNTIYF; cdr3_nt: TGTGCCAGCAGTACAGGGCCTGGAAACACCATATATTTT
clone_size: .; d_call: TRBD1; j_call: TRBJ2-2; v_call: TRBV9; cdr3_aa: CASSGRTGGVNTGELFF; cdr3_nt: TGTGCCAGCAGCGGCCGGACAGGGGGCGTGAACACCGGGGAGCTGTTTTTT
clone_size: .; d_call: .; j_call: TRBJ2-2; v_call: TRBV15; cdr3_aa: CATSTGNTGELFF; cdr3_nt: TGTGCCACCAGCACGGGGAACACCGGGGAGCTGTTTTTT
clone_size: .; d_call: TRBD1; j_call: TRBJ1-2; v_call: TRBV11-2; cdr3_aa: CASSWGTDSYGYTF; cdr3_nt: TGTGCCAGCAGCTGGGGGACAGATTCCTATGGCTACACCTTC
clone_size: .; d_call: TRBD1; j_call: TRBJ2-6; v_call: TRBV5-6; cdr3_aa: CASSGTQGKAGANVLTF; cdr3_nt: TGTGCCAGCAGCGGAACACAGGGGAAGGCTGGGGCCAACGTCCTGACTTTC
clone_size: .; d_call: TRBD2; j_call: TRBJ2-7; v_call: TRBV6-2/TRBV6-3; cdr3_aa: CASSPIGGYEQYF; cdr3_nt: TGTGCCAGCAGCCCCATCGGGGGGTACGAGCAGTACTTC
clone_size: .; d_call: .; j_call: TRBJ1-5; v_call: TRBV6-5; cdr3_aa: CASSTNPNQPQHF; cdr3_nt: TGTGCCAGCAGTACTAATCCTAATCAGCCCCAGCATTTT
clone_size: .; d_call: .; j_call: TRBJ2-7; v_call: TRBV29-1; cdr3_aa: CSVEGSGGYEQYF; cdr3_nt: TGCAGCGTTGAAGGGAGTGGCGGGTACGAGCAGTACTTC
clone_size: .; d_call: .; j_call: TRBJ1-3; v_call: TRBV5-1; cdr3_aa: CASGQGTGNTIYF; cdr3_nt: TGCGCCAGCGGTCAGGGAACAGGAAACACCATATATTTT
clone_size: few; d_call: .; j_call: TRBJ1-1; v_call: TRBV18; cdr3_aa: CASSPGQFVNTEAFF; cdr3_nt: TGTGCCAGCTCACCGGGGCAGTTCGTGAACACTGAAGCTTTCTTT
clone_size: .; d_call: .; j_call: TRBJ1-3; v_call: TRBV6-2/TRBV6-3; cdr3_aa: CASSPDKQWGNTIYF; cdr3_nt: TGTGCCAGCAGTCCCGACAAGCAATGGGGAAACACCATATATTTT
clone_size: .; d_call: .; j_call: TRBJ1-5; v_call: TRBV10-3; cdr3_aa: CAISEGAGQPQHF; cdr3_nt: TGTGCCATCAGTGAAGGGGCCGGTCAGCCCCAGCATTTT
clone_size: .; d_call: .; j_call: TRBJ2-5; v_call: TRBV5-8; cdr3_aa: CASNLGASEETQYF; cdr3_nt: TGTGCCAGCAACCTGGGGGCCAGTGAAGAGACCCAGTACTTC
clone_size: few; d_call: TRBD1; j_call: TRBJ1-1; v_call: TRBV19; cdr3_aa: CASSLTGGTNTEAFF; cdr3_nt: TGTGCCAGTAGCCTGACAGGGGGCACAAACACTGAAGCTTTCTTT
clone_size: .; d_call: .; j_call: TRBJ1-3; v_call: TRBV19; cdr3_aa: CASSIDREGGSGNTIYF; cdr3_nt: TGTGCCAGTAGTATAGATCGGGAGGGGGGCTCTGGAAACACCATATATTTT
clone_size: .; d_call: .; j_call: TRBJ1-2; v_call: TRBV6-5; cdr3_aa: CASSYGTDYGYTF; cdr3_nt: TGTGCCAGCAGTTACGGTACTGACTATGGCTACACCTTC
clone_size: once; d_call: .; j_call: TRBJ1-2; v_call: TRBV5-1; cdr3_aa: CASSPEQGRRDGYTF; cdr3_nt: TGCGCCAGCAGCCCGGAACAGGGACGCAGGGATGGCTACACCTTC
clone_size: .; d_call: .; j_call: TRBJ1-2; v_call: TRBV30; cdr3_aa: CACGGMGYTF; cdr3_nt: TGTGCCTGTGGAGGTATGGGCTACACCTTC
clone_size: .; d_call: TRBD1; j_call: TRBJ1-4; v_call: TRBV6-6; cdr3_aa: CASSPRQGVGNEKLFF; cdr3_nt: TGTGCCAGCAGCCCCCGGCAGGGGGTAGGTAATGAAAAACTGTTTTTT
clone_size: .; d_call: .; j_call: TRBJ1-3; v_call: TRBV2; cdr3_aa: CASSYSSGNTIYF; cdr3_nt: TGTGCCAGCAGCTACAGCTCTGGAAACACCATATATTTT
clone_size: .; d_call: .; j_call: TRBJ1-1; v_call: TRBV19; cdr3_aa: CASSIQGTTEAFF; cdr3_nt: TGTGCCAGTAGTATACAGGGTACGACTGAAGCTTTCTTT
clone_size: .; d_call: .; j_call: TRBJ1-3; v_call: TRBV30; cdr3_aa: CAWSVQWTAQGDSGNTIYF; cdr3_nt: TGTGCCTGGAGTGTACAGTGGACAGCCCAAGGTGACTCTGGAAACACCATATATTTT
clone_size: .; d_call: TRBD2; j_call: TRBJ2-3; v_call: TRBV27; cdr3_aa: CASSPRAGAGTDTQYF; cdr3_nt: TGTGCCAGCAGTCCCCGAGCGGGGGCTGGCACAGATACGCAGTATTTT
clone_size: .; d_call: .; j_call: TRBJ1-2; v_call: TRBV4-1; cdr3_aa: CASSQGGYYGYTF; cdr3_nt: TGCGCCAGCAGCCAAGGGGGCTACTATGGCTACACCTTC
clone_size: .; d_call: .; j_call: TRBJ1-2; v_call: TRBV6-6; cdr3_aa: CASSRTGLVSTYGYTF; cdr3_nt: TGTGCCAGCAGTCGAACTGGACTCGTCAGTACCTATGGCTACACCTTC
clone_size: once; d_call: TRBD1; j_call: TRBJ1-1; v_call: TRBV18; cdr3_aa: CASSERQGTPEAFF; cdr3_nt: TGTGCCAGCTCAGAGAGACAGGGGACCCCTGAAGCTTTCTTT
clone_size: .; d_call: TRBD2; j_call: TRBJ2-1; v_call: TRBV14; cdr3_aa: CASSRTSGVNYNEQFF; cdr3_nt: TGTGCCAGCAGCCGCACTAGCGGGGTCAACTACAATGAGCAGTTCTTC
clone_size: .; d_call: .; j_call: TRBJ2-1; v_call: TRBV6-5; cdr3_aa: CASSSFNEQFF; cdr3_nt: TGTGCCAGCAGTTCCTTTAATGAGCAGTTCTTC
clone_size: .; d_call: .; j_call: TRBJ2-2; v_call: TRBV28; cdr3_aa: CASRLPQNTGELFF; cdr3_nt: TGTGCCAGCAGGCTGCCACAGAACACCGGGGAGCTGTTTTTT
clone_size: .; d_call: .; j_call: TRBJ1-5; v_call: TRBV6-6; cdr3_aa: CASSYEDTINQPQHF; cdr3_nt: TGTGCCAGCAGTTACGAGGATACCATTAATCAGCCCCAGCATTTT